One sample yielded the 15 T cell receptor beta chains listed below, sequenced in a study of resident and recirculating memory T cells in vitiligo. The assay was immunoSEQ multiplex PCR, and TCRdb's table has in-frame clones only and misses some. Here the sample spans tens of thousands of clones, approximately 90% being singletons. The sequencing input was blood. Receptors originate from a male donor with vitiligo.

This rearrangement joins TRBV5-6 to TRBJ1-5, with 7 nucleotides matching TRBD1. Losses at the gene ends were 4 bases for V and 4 bases for J; bases not matched to a gene: 2. The CDR3 loop spans 13 amino acids. CDR1 is SGHDT, CDR2 YYEEEE, per germline. The CDR3 DNA follows: TGTGCCAGCAGCCCACAGGGGAATCAGCCCCAGCATTTT. It is translated as CASSPQGNQPQHF. Supplemented by reference TRBV5-6 and TRBJ1-5, the full variable domain reads DAGVTQSPTHLIKTRGQQVTLRCSPKSGHDTVSWYQQALGQGPQFIFQYYEEEERQRGNFPDRFSGHQFPNYSSELNVNALLLGDSALYLCASSPQGNQPQHFGDGTRLSIL.

The chain couples TRBV4-3 to TRBJ2-5, with 8 bases matching TRBD2. CDR3 length equals 17 residues. In germline, CDR1 is LGHNA, CDR2 YSLEER. After removal of 2 bases from V and 1 base from J, the junction contained 9 bases not matched to a gene. This CDR3 reads CASSQIGREAPQETQYF. CDR3 DNA: TGCGCCAGCAGCCAAATAGGGCGGGAGGCGCCCCAAGAGACCCAGTACTTC.

V gene TRBV13 combines with J gene TRBJ2-3; no reliable D call. The V end lost 7 bases, the J end lost 4 bases, and 12 bases lay between the germline ends. There are 13 residues in the CDR3. CDR1 and CDR2 from the germline V gene are PRHDT and FYEKMQ (reference sequence). CDR3 nucleotide sequence: TGTGCCAGCACCCTTGGGCGCGCAGATACGCAGTATTTT. Translation gives CASTLGRADTQYF.

The chain joins TRBV9 to TRBJ2-3; no firm D call. The CDR3 consists of 15 residues. Per germline, CDR1 SGDLS and CDR2 YYNGEE. Trimming took 3 bases from V and 2 from J, leaving 13 bases between them. CDR3 sequence reads: CASSAWPNPTDTQYF. The CDR3 nucleotides read TGTGCCAGCAGCGCGTGGCCGAATCCCACAGATACGCAGTATTTT.

The rearrangement joins TRBV13 to TRBJ2-5; 7 bases are a match to TRBD2. V shed 5 bases and J 3 bases; nucleotides not matched to a gene: 21. Per germline, CDR1 PRHDT and CDR2 FYEKMQ (reference sequence). CDR3 length: 19 residues. The CDR3 reads CASSQMRLVASGKKETQYF. CDR3 DNA sequence: TGTGCCAGCAGCCAGATGAGGCTGGTGGCTAGCGGAAAAAAAGAGACCCAGTACTTC.

The V gene is TRBV11-2, the J gene TRBJ1-2; D uncertain. This CDR3 contains 15 residues. Trimming stripped 4 bases from V and 2 bases from J, with 14 bases between. Germline values: CDR1 SGHAT, CDR2 FQNNGV. The CDR3 reads CASSSTRGGNYGYTF. The CDR3 DNA reads as TGTGCCAGCAGCTCCACCCGGGGAGGCAACTATGGCTACACCTTC.

The CDR3 reads CASKSGQGYEQYF. The DNA of the CDR3 is TGTGCCAGCAAGTCGGGACAAGGCTACGAGCAGTACTTC. The J gene is TRBJ2-5, the V gene TRBV28; maybe TRBD1 (6 bases). The better agreement between TRBJ2-7 and the DNA end casts doubt on the J call. Germline CDR1 is MDHEN and CDR2 is SYDVKM. The CDR3 sequence is 13 residues long.

The chain links TRBV2 to TRBJ1-1; tentative D call: TRBD1 (5 bases). CDR1 is SNHLY and CDR2 is FYNNEI in the germline V gene. The CDR3 has 11 amino acids. V dropped 6 bases and J dropped 6 bases, with 8 bases sitting between them. The chain's CDR3 is CASRVRAEAFF. CDR3 nucleotide sequence: TGTGCCAGCAGAGTCAGGGCTGAAGCTTTCTTT.

The chain carries TRBV7-6 and TRBJ1-2; weak D call: TRBD1 (5 bases). With 5 bases removed from V and 6 bases from J, the gap between germline ends came to 19 bases. CDR1 and CDR2 (germline): SGHVS, FNYEAQ. CDR3 length: 15 amino acids. CDR3 nucleotide sequence: TGTGCCAGCAGCGCCGGTGGGGGGAGCGGGGATGGCTACACCTTC. It translates to CASSAGGGSGDGYTF.

The J gene is TRBJ2-2, the V gene TRBV4-1, with TRBD2 matching over 10 bases. CDR3 size: 18 residues. V lost 2 bases and J lost 3; bases outside the gene matches: 9. Germline V gene sequence: CDR1 MGHRA, CDR2 YSYEKL. CDR3 sequence (DNA): TGCGCCAGCAGCCAACTGCTAGCGGGAGTGAAGGACACCGGGGAGCTGTTTTTT. Its protein is CASSQLLAGVKDTGELFF.

The chain couples TRBV7-9 to TRBJ2-5; the match to TRBD1 covers 12 bases. The CDR3 runs 15 residues. With V trimmed by 5 bases and J by 1 base, 2 bases remained unmatched. CDR1 and CDR2 from the germline V gene are SEHNR and FQNEAQ (reference sequence). The CDR3 sequence: CASSPGQGAQETQYF. The CDR3 region has the DNA TGTGCCAGCAGCCCGGGACAGGGGGCCCAAGAGACCCAGTACTTC. The full variable domain, its missing parts supplied by reference TRBV7-9 and TRBJ2-5, is DTGVSQNPRHKITKRGQNVTFRCDPISEHNRLYWYRQTLGQGPEFLTYFQNEAQLEKSRLLSDRFSAERPKGSFSTLEIQRTEQGDSAMYLCASSPGQGAQETQYFGPGTRLLVL.

The chain recombines TRBV27 with TRBJ1-2; TRBD1 agrees at 8 bases. V gave up 4 bases and J gave up 7 bases; unmatched junction bases: 11. Germline V lookup: CDR1 MNHEY, CDR2 SMNVEV (reference sequence). The CDR3 loop spans 15 amino acids. The DNA for the CDR3 is TGTGCCAGCAGTTCCTCCGGGACAGGCTTCTCTGGCTACACCTTC. This translates into CASSSSGTGFSGYTF.

The chain has TRBV30 and TRBJ1-1; the match to TRBD1 covers 9 bases. Germline V gene lookup returns CDR1 GTSNPN and CDR2 SVGIG (reference sequence). V gave up 2 bases and J gave up 2 bases; unmatched junction bases: 9. This CDR3 has 16 amino acids. In DNA, the CDR3 is TGTGCCTGGAGTACACCGGGACAGGGACTAAACACTGAAGCTTTCTTT. This sequence encodes CAWSTPGQGLNTEAFF. The variable domain in full, with the rest retrieved from reference TRBV30 and TRBJ1-1, is SQTIHQWPATLVQPVGSPLSLECTVEGTSNPNLYWYRQAAGRGLQLLFYSVGIGQISSEVPQNLSASRPQDRQFILSSKKLLLSDSGFYLCAWSTPGQGLNTEAFFGQGTRLTVV.

V and J are TRBV9 and TRBJ2-1; the match to TRBD2 covers 12 bases. The germline gives CDR1 SGDLS, CDR2 YYNGEE. V gave up 4 bases and J gave up 2 bases; unmatched junction bases: 7. The CDR3 is 17 residues long. CDR3 DNA sequence: TGTGCCAGCAGCCTCTTGCCTAGCGGGAGGGCCTACAATGAGCAGTTCTTC. Its translation: CASSLLPSGRAYNEQFF.

As concerns this clone: One end of the junction fails to match germline, which may point to a read error. The chain recombines TRBV28 with TRBJ2-7; 7 positions agree with TRBD1. The germline V gene has CDR1 MDHEN and CDR2 SYDVKM. CDR3 length equals 16 residues. CDR3 in DNA: TGTGCCAGCAGCACTTTAACCGGGACAGCCATTAGCCAACACAACTTC. This translates into CASSTLTGTAISQHNF.